What follows are 17 T cell receptor beta chains derived from one specimen sequenced in a study of blood T cell repertoires in COVID-19. Here immunoSEQ multiplex PCR was the method, and the copy in TCRdb shows in-frame clones only, minus some. The data show around 220,000 clones, 70% to 90% seen once. What was sequenced was peripheral blood. The receptors shown here come from a woman in her thirties or forties who had recovered from COVID-19.

The rearrangement links TRBV7-9 to TRBJ2-3, with TRBD1 as a possible D gene (6 bases). V lost 2 bases, J lost 5 bases, and 14 bases lay in between. This CDR3 region has 15 residues. CDR1 and CDR2 (germline): SEHNR, FQNEAQ (reference sequence). Written as DNA, the CDR3 is TGTGCCAGCAGCTTACTCACAGGGCTCGTAGATACGCAGTATTTT. As protein: CASSLLTGLVDTQYF.

This clone was seen more than once but under ten times. In DNA form, the CDR3 reads TGCGCCAGCAGAGTAGGGACAAATAGCAATCAGCCCCAGCATTTT. Amino acid sequence: CASRVGTNSNQPQHF. The chain has TRBV5-1 and TRBJ1-5, with a weak D call TRBD1 (6 bases). The CDR3 sequence is 15 residues long. The germline V gene has CDR1 SGHRS and CDR2 YFSETQ. V was cut by 5 bases and J by 0 bases, with 12 bases left in between.

This clone has more than one count but fewer than ten. The chain carries TRBV11-2 and TRBJ1-5; no definite D call. The CDR3 length is 13 residues. The germline CDR1 and CDR2 sequences are SGHAT and FQNNGV. V lost 1 base, J lost 5 bases, and 6 bases lay in between. This CDR3 reads CASSLVPDQPQHF. Written as DNA, the CDR3 is TGTGCCAGCAGCTTAGTTCCGGATCAGCCCCAGCATTTT.

This chain links TRBV19 with TRBJ1-1, with 9 bases aligning to TRBD1. CDR1 is LNHDA, CDR2 SQIVND, per germline (reference sequence). V shed 6 bases and J 7 bases; nucleotides not matched to a gene: 6. The CDR3 is 13 amino acids. The CDR3 DNA follows: TGTGCCAGTAGGGGGACAGGGCGGAATGAAGCTTTCTTT. Residues: CASRGTGRNEAFF. The entire variable domain, with the rest obtained from reference TRBV19 and TRBJ1-1, is as follows: DGGITQSPKYLFRKEGQNVTLSCEQNLNHDAMYWYRQDPGQGLRLIYYSQIVNDFQKGDIAEGYSVSREKKESFPLTVTSAQKNPTAFYLCASRGTGRNEAFFGQGTRLTVV.

This clone was picked up a small number of times. This chain joins TRBV5-6 and TRBJ1-2; weak D call: TRBD1 (6 bases). Trimming took off 0 bases at V and 4 bases at J, with 7 bases between the two ends. CDR3 length: 13 amino acids. CDR1 and CDR2 (germline): SGHDT, YYEEEE. This CDR3 reads CASSLDRVYGYTF. CDR3 nucleotide sequence: TGTGCCAGCAGCTTGGACAGGGTCTATGGCTACACCTTC.

This sequence joins TRBV18 and TRBJ2-3, with a possible D match to TRBD1 (6 bases). Trimming left V 8 bases short and J 1 base short, with 13 bases between. This CDR3 is 14 amino acids long. The germline V gene has CDR1 KGHSH and CDR2 LQKENI. CDR3: CASLAGTRTDTQYF. Here the CDR3 DNA reads TGTGCCAGCCTAGCCGGGACACGCACAGATACGCAGTATTTT. The full variable domain, rest sourced from reference TRBV18 and TRBJ2-3, is NAGVMQNPRHLVRRRGQEARLRCSPMKGHSHVYWYRQLPEEGLKFMVYLQKENIIDESGMPKERFSAEFPKEGPSILRIQQVVRGDSAAYFCASLAGTRTDTQYFGPGTRLTVL.

This clone is a singleton in its sample. The chain employs TRBV11-2 and TRBJ2-7, with 7 bases fitting TRBD2. V lost 5 bases to trimming and J lost 3 bases; unmatched junction nucleotides: 10. The CDR3 consists of 15 residues. Germline V gene data show CDR1 as SGHAT and CDR2 as FQNNGV. The CDR3 sequence: CASSPSLGGYYEQYF. In DNA form, the CDR3 reads TGTGCCAGCAGCCCCTCTCTGGGGGGGTACTACGAGCAGTACTTC.

This rearrangement joins TRBV3-1 (or the pseudogene TRBV3-2) to TRBJ1-1, with a tentative D call TRBD1 (5 bases). The germline V gene has CDR1 LGHDT and CDR2 YNNKEL (reference sequence). The CDR3 loop spans 14 amino acids. V dropped 3 bases and J dropped 1 base, with 9 bases sitting between them. This CDR3 is CASSQLQGNTEAFF. DNA for the CDR3: TGTGCCAGCAGCCAGTTGCAGGGGAACACTGAAGCTTTCTTT.

The V and J genes are TRBV2 and TRBJ2-3; 7 nucleotides agree with TRBD2. The V and J ends lost 5 bases and 11 bases, in that order; junction bases with no gene match: 7. This CDR3 has 12 amino acids. Per the germline V gene, CDR1 is SNHLY and CDR2 is FYNNEI. The CDR3 coding sequence is TGTGCCAGCAGTTCTAGCGGATTTCGGCAGTATTTT. This encodes CASSSSGFRQYF. The full variable domain, in which reference TRBV2 and TRBJ2-3 provide the parts outside the CDR3, is EPEVTQTPSHQVTQMGQEVILRCVPISNHLYFYWYRQILGQKVEFLVSFYNNEISEKSEIFDDQFSVERPDGSNFTLKIRSTKLEDSAMYFCASSSSGFRQYFGPGTRLTVL.

V gene TRBV18 combines with J gene TRBJ2-1; 8 bases are a match to TRBD2. Germline loops: CDR1 KGHSH, CDR2 LQKENI. The CDR3 runs 19 residues. Trimming removed 3 bases from V and 3 bases from J; junction bases left unmatched: 16. CDR3: CASSPTPRPGGLLYNEQFF. The CDR3 DNA reads TGTGCCAGCTCACCTACACCGAGACCGGGAGGGCTTCTCTACAATGAGCAGTTCTTC.

The V call is TRBV7-6, the J call TRBJ2-2; 14 nucleotides line up with TRBD2. This CDR3 has 15 residues. V lost 3 bases to trimming and J lost 6 bases; unmatched junction nucleotides: 0. Germline V gene sequence: CDR1 SGHVS, CDR2 FNYEAQ. CDR3 residues: CASSLTSGGAGELFF. The CDR3, as DNA: TGTGCCAGCAGCTTGACTAGCGGGGGGGCCGGGGAGCTGTTTTTT.

This chain joins TRBV5-4 and TRBJ1-2; the D gene is possibly TRBD1 (5 bases). The CDR3 totals 15 residues. Per the germline V gene, CDR1 is SGHNT and CDR2 is YYREEE (reference sequence). V gave up 2 bases and J gave up 4 bases, with 15 bases separating them. DNA for the CDR3: TGTGCCAGCAGCTTTAGACAGACACTACCCTATGGCTACACCTTC. It yields the protein CASSFRQTLPYGYTF.

This clone was picked up a small number of times. The rearrangement joins TRBV19 to TRBJ1-5; D remains unclear. Germline CDR1 LNHDA, CDR2 SQIVND (reference sequence). Trimming took 4 bases from V and 0 from J, leaving 13 bases between them. CDR3 length: 16 residues. The CDR3 nucleotides are TGTGCCAGTAGTACTCAACCAACCTATAGCAATCAGCCCCAGCATTTT. Amino acid sequence: CASSTQPTYSNQPQHF.

The chain employs TRBV11-1 and TRBJ2-5; 9 nucleotides agree with TRBD1. The CDR3 has 13 amino acids. The germline CDR1 and CDR2 sequences are SGHAT and FQDESV (reference sequence). The J segment lost 4 bases and the V segment lost 9 bases, leaving 6 bases of the junction unmatched. This CDR3 is CASGTGRGETQYF. CDR3 coding DNA: TGTGCCAGTGGGACAGGGAGGGGAGAGACCCAGTACTTC. Full variable domain (rest looked up from reference TRBV11-1 and TRBJ2-5): EAEVAQSPRYKITEKSQAVAFWCDPISGHATLYWYRQILGQGPELLVQFQDESVVDDSQLPKDRFSAERLKGVDSTLKIQPAELGDSAMYLCASGTGRGETQYFGPGTRLLVL.

The rearrangement uses TRBV28 and TRBJ2-1, with D perhaps matching TRBD1 (6 bases). Germline V gene data show CDR1 as MDHEN and CDR2 as SYDVKM. The CDR3 is made up of 17 amino acids. Trimming stripped 2 bases from V and 3 bases from J, with 17 bases between. This chain's CDR3 is CASSLAGTLRRYNEQFF. DNA of the CDR3: TGTGCCAGCAGTTTAGCCGGGACACTAAGGCGCTACAATGAGCAGTTCTTC. The full variable domain, with the rest looked up from reference TRBV28 and TRBJ2-1, is DVKVTQSSRYLVKRTGEKVFLECVQDMDHENMFWYRQDPGLGLRLIYFSYDVKMKEKGDIPEGYSVSREKKERFSLILESASTNQTSMYLCASSLAGTLRRYNEQFFGPGTRLTVL.

The rearrangement uses TRBV18 and TRBJ1-4; D gene ambiguous. The V and J ends lost 3 bases and 8 bases respectively, with 13 bases between them. Germline V CDR1 and CDR2: KGHSH, LQKENI. The length of the CDR3 is 14 residues. CDR3 sequence reads: CASSPEAVREKLFF. The CDR3 DNA reads TGTGCCAGCTCACCGGAAGCAGTCAGGGAAAAACTGTTTTTT.

This chain links TRBV7-9 with TRBJ1-5, with D hard to call. Germline loops: CDR1 SEHNR, CDR2 FQNEAQ (reference sequence). Trimming shortened V by 0 bases and J by 0 bases, and 18 bases separated the two germline ends. This CDR3 is 19 amino acids long. CDR3 nucleotide sequence: TGTGCCAGCAGCTTAGCTGGTGGCAGGTCCAGAGTTAGCAATCAGCCCCAGCATTTT. Protein sequence: CASSLAGGRSRVSNQPQHF.